These T cell receptor beta chains were read from a single sample in a study of CD8 T cells in Susac syndrome. TCRdb redid the calling of the immunoSEQ multiplex PCR reads with MiXCR, one entry per CDR3 protein. This table holds about 430,000 distinct CDR3 sequences, around 83% found once. The sequenced material came from CD8+ T cells from PBMCs. These receptors were collected from a human donor with multiple sclerosis. The CDR3 runs from the conserved cysteine through the conserved F or W. The D gene is left open where the match is weak. The size field is filled for only some rows; it gives once, few, many or a size class.

v_call,clone_size,j_call,d_call,cdr3_length,cdr3_aa,cdr3_nt
TRBV20-1,NA,TRBJ1-2,TRBD1,14,CSARADRVSYGYTF,TGCAGTGCTAGAGCGGACAGGGTTTCCTATGGCTACACCTTC
TRBV27,NA,TRBJ1-2,NA,14,CASSLSRGYYGYTF,TGTGCCAGCAGTTTATCCCGAGGTTATTATGGCTACACCTTC
TRBV7-9,NA,TRBJ2-7,NA,14,CASSLVRNPYEQYF,TGTGCCAGCAGCTTAGTACGGAATCCCTACGAGCAGTACTTC
TRBV5-5,NA,TRBJ1-2,NA,16,CASSLDIGADSFGYTF,TGTGCCAGCAGCTTGGATATCGGGGCGGATTCATTTGGCTACACCTTC
TRBV6-5,once,TRBJ1-1,TRBD1,17,CASSYSIDRESDTEAFF,TGTGCCAGCAGTTACTCTATTGACAGGGAGTCAGACACTGAAGCTTTCTTT
TRBV4-1,NA,TRBJ2-7,TRBD2,16,CASSQAGRLAGEEQYF,TGCGCCAGCAGCCAAGCAGGGCGACTAGCGGGTGAAGAGCAGTACTTC
TRBV28,NA,TRBJ1-5,TRBD1,14,CASSLTGANQPQHF,TGTGCCAGCAGTTTGACAGGGGCTAATCAGCCCCAGCATTTT
TRBV25-1,NA,TRBJ2-5,NA,17,CASSESAGHSKQETQYF,TGTGCCAGCAGTGAGTCAGCGGGACACTCGAAGCAAGAGACCCAGTACTTC
TRBV20-1,NA,TRBJ1-1,TRBD1,13,CSASNRGTTEAFF,TGCAGTGCTAGTAACAGGGGGACAACTGAAGCTTTCTTT
TRBV4-2,once,TRBJ2-1,TRBD2,18,CASSRASGKWSSYNEQFF,TGTGCCAGCAGCCGCGCTAGCGGGAAGTGGAGCTCCTACAATGAGCAGTTCTTC
TRBV4-1,NA,TRBJ2-1,TRBD2,20,CASSQDLLAGLLSSYNEQFF,TGCGCCAGCAGCCAAGATCTACTAGCGGGATTACTTAGCTCCTACAATGAGCAGTTCTTC
TRBV6-5,NA,TRBJ1-5,NA,15,CASSILKGSNQPQHF,TGTGCCAGCAGTATTTTGAAGGGGAGCAATCAGCCCCAGCATTTT
TRBV4-1,NA,TRBJ2-2,TRBD2,15,CASSPSGGLTGELFF,TGCGCCAGCAGCCCTAGCGGGGGACTCACCGGGGAGCTGTTTTTT
TRBV29-1,NA,TRBJ2-5,TRBD1,14,CSVEAPGGRETQYF,TGCAGCGTTGAAGCCCCAGGGGGACGGGAGACCCAGTACTTC
TRBV4-1,NA,TRBJ2-1,NA,15,CASSHLPGVYNEQFF,TGCGCCAGCAGCCACCTTCCGGGGGTGTACAATGAGCAGTTCTTC
TRBV28,NA,TRBJ2-7,NA,15,CASRPRALSSYEQYF,TGTGCCAGCAGGCCCAGGGCGCTGAGCTCCTACGAGCAGTACTTC
TRBV5-1,NA,TRBJ1-2,TRBD1,16,CASSFAGTGDNYGYTF,TGCGCCAGCAGCTTCGCCGGGACAGGGGACAACTATGGCTACACCTTC
TRBV7-9,NA,TRBJ1-1,NA,15,CASSPWEDMNTEAFF,TGTGCCAGCAGCCCCTGGGAGGACATGAACACTGAAGCTTTCTTT
TRBV4-1,NA,TRBJ2-7,NA,15,CASSQGDTLSYEQYF,TGCGCCAGCAGCCAAGGGGACACCTTGTCCTACGAGCAGTACTTC
TRBV5-5,NA,TRBJ2-1,NA,16,CASRLRDPNSYNEQFF,TGTGCCAGCAGGCTCCGGGACCCGAACTCCTACAATGAGCAGTTCTTC
TRBV6-6,NA,TRBJ2-1,TRBD1,14,CASTGQGLYNEQFF,TGTGCCAGCACCGGACAGGGACTCTACAATGAGCAGTTCTTC
TRBV6-1,NA,TRBJ2-7,NA,14,CASSTTGSSGEQYF,TGTGCCAGCAGCACTACAGGGTCTTCGGGCGAGCAGTACTTC
TRBV7-9,NA,TRBJ2-7,NA,11,CASSSYAEQYF,TGTGCCAGCAGCTCGTACGCCGAGCAGTACTTC
TRBV7-8,NA,TRBJ1-2,NA,13,CASSPSTGLGYTF,TGTGCCAGCAGCCCATCGACGGGGTTGGGCTACACCTTC
TRBV10-3,NA,TRBJ1-1,NA,14,CAISEGRWGPEAFF,TGTGCCATCAGTGAAGGTCGGTGGGGTCCTGAAGCTTTCTTT
TRBV4-2,NA,TRBJ2-1,NA,16,CASSQDSSSPYNEQFF,TGTGCCAGCAGCCAAGATTCTAGTAGCCCCTACAATGAGCAGTTCTTC
TRBV20-1,NA,TRBJ2-3,TRBD2,16,CSATSRTSVNTDTQYF,TGCAGTGCTACCTCTAGGACTAGCGTTAACACAGATACGCAGTATTTT
TRBV11-2,NA,TRBJ2-1,NA,13,CASSLHPEGEQFF,TGTGCCAGCAGCTTACATCCGGAGGGTGAGCAGTTCTTC
TRBV13,NA,TRBJ2-1,NA,14,CASSFWDLYNEQFF,TGTGCCAGCAGCTTCTGGGACTTATACAATGAGCAGTTCTTC
TRBV12-3/TRBV12-4,once,TRBJ2-3,TRBD2,13,CASSWGLEDTQYF,TGTGCCAGCAGTTGGGGACTAGAAGATACGCAGTATTTT
TRBV2,NA,TRBJ1-1,NA,14,CASSELQGIAEAFF,TGTGCCAGCAGTGAACTACAGGGAATCGCTGAAGCTTTCTTT
TRBV27,NA,TRBJ2-5,TRBD2,16,CASSPAGGAGLETQYF,TGTGCCAGCAGTCCCGCCGGGGGGGCGGGATTAGAGACCCAGTACTTC
TRBV6-5,NA,TRBJ2-6,NA,17,CASSYSISGAGANVLTF,TGTGCCAGCAGTTACTCGATTTCAGGGGCTGGGGCCAACGTCCTGACTTTC
TRBV12-5,NA,TRBJ2-3,TRBD2,16,CASGPTGTSSTDTQYF,TGTGCTAGTGGGCCAACCGGGACTAGTAGCACAGATACGCAGTATTTT
TRBV25-1,NA,TRBJ1-1,NA,14,CASSEQTMNTEAFF,TGTGCCAGCAGTGAACAGACAATGAACACTGAAGCTTTCTTT
TRBV21-1,NA,TRBJ1-5,NA,13,CASSKALDQPQHF,TGTGCCAGCAGCAAAGCGTTGGATCAGCCCCAGCATTTT
TRBV7-2,NA,TRBJ1-4,NA,15,CASSSVFPTNEKLFF,TGTGCCAGCAGTTCAGTCTTTCCAACTAATGAAAAACTGTTTTTT
TRBV7-9,NA,TRBJ2-1,NA,12,CASSLDVDEQFF,TGTGCCAGCAGCCTCGACGTAGATGAGCAGTTCTTC
TRBV4-1,NA,TRBJ1-1,NA,13,CASSPERVTEAFF,TGCGCCAGCAGCCCTGAGAGGGTCACTGAAGCTTTCTTT
TRBV24-1,NA,TRBJ2-3,TRBD2,14,CATSERERPDTQYF,TGTGCCACCAGTGAGCGGGAGCGCCCAGATACGCAGTATTTT
TRBV7-9,NA,TRBJ1-1,NA,13,CASSFLHDPEAFF,TGTGCCAGCAGCTTCCTCCATGACCCTGAAGCTTTCTTT
TRBV27,NA,TRBJ2-5,TRBD2,13,CGAGSGIGETQYF,TGCGGCGCCGGAAGCGGGATCGGGGAGACCCAGTACTTC
TRBV20-1,NA,TRBJ2-7,TRBD2,16,CSATPPAGLAIHEQYF,TGCAGTGCTACCCCACCCGCGGGACTAGCGATCCACGAGCAGTACTTC
TRBV6-6,NA,TRBJ2-7,NA,13,CASSYSDTTEQYF,TGTGCCAGCAGTTACTCTGACACTACCGAGCAGTACTTC
TRBV28,once,TRBJ1-3,NA,15,CASSLGNPGGNTIYF,TGTGCCAGCAGTTTAGGGAATCCGGGGGGAAACACCATATATTTT
TRBV30,NA,TRBJ2-2,NA,12,CAWSVLTGELFF,TGTGCCTGGAGTGTACTCACCGGGGAGCTGTTTTTT
TRBV30,once,TRBJ1-1,TRBD1,12,CAWSPMTGEAFF,TGTGCCTGGAGTCCCATGACAGGGGAAGCTTTCTTT
TRBV10-3,NA,TRBJ1-5,TRBD1,14,CAIGSGGANQPQHF,TGTGCCATCGGCTCAGGGGGTGCAAATCAGCCCCAGCATTTT
TRBV11-2,NA,TRBJ2-7,NA,15,CASSSSSGTLYEQYF,TGTGCCAGCAGCTCCTCGTCCGGGACTCTCTACGAGCAGTACTTC
TRBV2,NA,TRBJ2-7,TRBD1,14,CASSFRQGNYEQYF,TGTGCCAGCAGCTTCCGACAGGGTAACTACGAGCAGTACTTC
TRBV27,NA,TRBJ2-7,TRBD1,16,CASSLFGRGTAYEQYF,TGTGCCAGCAGTTTATTCGGCCGTGGGACAGCCTACGAGCAGTACTTC
TRBV29-1,NA,TRBJ2-1,TRBD2,17,CSVEVPGDSGSDYEQFF,TGCAGCGTTGAAGTTCCGGGGGATAGCGGGAGTGACTATGAGCAGTTCTTC
TRBV13,NA,TRBJ1-2,NA,12,CASSLEAGGYTF,TGTGCCAGCAGCTTAGAGGCGGGGGGCTACACCTTC
TRBV29-1,NA,TRBJ1-2,NA,11,CSVMDSGGYTF,TGCAGCGTCATGGACAGTGGTGGCTACACCTTC
TRBV30,NA,TRBJ1-1,NA,14,CAWSELGIFAEAFF,TGTGCCTGGAGTGAGTTAGGGATTTTCGCTGAAGCTTTCTTT